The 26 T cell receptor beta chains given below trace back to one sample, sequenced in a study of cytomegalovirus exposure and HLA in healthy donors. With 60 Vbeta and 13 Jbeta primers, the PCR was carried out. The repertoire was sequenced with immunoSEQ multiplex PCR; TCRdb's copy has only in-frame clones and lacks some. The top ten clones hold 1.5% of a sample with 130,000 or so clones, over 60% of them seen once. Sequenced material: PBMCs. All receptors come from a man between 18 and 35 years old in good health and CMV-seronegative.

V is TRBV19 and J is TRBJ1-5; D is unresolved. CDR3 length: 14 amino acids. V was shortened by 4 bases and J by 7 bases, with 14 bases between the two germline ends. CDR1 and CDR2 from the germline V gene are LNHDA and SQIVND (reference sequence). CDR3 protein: CASSTRSIGQPQHF. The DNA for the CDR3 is TGTGCCAGTAGTACAAGGAGTATCGGGCAGCCCCAGCATTTT.

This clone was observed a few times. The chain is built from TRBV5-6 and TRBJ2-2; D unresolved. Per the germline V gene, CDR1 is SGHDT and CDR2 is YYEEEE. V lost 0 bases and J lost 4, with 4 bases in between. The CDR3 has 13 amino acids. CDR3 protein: CASSLAGTGELFF. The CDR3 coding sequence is TGTGCCAGCAGCTTGGCCGGCACCGGGGAGCTGTTTTTT.

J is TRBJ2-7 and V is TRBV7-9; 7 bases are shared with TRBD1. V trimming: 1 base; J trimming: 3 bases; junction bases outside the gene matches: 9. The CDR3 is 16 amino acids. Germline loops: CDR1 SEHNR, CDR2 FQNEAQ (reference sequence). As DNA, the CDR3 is TGTGCCAGCAGCTTAGGGGACAGTTCGGGTTTCTACGAGCAGTACTTC. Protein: CASSLGDSSGFYEQYF.

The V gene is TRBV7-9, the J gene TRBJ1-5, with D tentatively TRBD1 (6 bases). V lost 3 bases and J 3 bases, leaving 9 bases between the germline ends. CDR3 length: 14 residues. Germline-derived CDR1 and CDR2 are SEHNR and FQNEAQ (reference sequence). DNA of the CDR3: TGTGCCAGCAGCTTCGGGGACAACAATCAGCCCCAGCATTTT. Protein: CASSFGDNNQPQHF.

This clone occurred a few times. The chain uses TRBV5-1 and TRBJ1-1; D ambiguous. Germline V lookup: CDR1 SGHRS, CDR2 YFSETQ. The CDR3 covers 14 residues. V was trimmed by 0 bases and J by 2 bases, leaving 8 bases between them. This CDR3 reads CASSLGARNTEAFF. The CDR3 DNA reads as TGCGCCAGCAGCTTGGGGGCACGAAACACTGAAGCTTTCTTT.

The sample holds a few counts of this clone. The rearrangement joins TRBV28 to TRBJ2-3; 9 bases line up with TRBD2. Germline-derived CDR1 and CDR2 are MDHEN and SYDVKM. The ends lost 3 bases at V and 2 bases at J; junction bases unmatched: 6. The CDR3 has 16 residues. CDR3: CASSFLAGGITDTQYF. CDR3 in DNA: TGTGCCAGCAGTTTTCTGGCGGGAGGGATCACAGATACGCAGTATTTT.

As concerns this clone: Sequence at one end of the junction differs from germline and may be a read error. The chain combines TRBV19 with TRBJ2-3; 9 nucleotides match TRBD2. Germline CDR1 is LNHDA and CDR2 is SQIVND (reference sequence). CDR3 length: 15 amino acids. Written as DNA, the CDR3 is TGTGCCAGTAGGATAGCGGGAGTACCTGCAGATACGCAGTATTTT. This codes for CASRIAGVPADTQYF.

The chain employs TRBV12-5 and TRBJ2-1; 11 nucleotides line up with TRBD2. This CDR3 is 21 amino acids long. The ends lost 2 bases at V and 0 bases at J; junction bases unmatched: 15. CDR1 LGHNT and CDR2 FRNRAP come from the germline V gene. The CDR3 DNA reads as TGTGCTAGTGGTTTGCCCCATCCCGGTAGCGGGAGGGATAGCTCCTACAATGAGCAGTTCTTC. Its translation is CASGLPHPGSGRDSSYNEQFF.

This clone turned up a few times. The CDR3, as DNA: TGCGCCAGCAGCTTACGAGCGGGAGAAAGACGGGTAAATGAGCAGTTCTTC. It yields the protein CASSLRAGERRVNEQFF. The rearrangement joins TRBV5-1 to TRBJ2-1; TRBD2 aligns across 8 bases. With V trimmed by 2 bases and J by 7 bases, 14 bases remained unmatched. The germline V gene has CDR1 SGHRS and CDR2 YFSETQ. This CDR3 is 17 amino acids long.

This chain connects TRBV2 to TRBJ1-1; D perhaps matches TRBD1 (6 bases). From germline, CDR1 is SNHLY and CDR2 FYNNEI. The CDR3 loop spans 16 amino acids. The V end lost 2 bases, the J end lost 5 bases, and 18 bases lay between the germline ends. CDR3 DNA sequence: TGTGCCAGCAGTGAAACTGGGACACGAGCGTGGACTGAAGCTTTCTTT. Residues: CASSETGTRAWTEAFF.

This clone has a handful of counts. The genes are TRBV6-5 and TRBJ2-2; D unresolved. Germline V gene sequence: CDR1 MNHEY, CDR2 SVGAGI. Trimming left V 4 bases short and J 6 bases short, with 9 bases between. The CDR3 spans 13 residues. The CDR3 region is CASSLLHPGELFF. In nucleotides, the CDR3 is TGTGCCAGCAGTTTACTCCACCCCGGGGAGCTGTTTTTT.

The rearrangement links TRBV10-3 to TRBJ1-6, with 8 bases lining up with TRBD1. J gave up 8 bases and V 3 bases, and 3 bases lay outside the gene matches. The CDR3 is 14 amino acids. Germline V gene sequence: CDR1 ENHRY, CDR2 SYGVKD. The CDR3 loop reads CAISDQTGDSPLHF. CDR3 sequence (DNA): TGTGCCATCAGTGATCAGACAGGGGATTCACCCCTCCACTTT.

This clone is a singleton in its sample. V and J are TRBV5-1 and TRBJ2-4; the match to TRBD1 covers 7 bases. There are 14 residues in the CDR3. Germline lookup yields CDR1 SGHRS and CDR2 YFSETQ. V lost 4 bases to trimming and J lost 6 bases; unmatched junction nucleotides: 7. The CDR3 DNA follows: TGCGCCAGCAGCAACACAGGGGATGGAAACATTCAGTACTTC. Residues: CASSNTGDGNIQYF.

The CDR3 here is CASSPQPGQGLHEQYF. Written as DNA, the CDR3 is TGTGCCAGTAGTCCCCAACCGGGACAGGGGCTTCACGAGCAGTACTTC. The chain has TRBV19 and TRBJ2-7, with TRBD1 matching 10 bases. CDR3 length equals 16 residues. The J segment lost 5 bases and the V segment lost 5 bases, leaving 12 bases of the junction unmatched. CDR1 LNHDA and CDR2 SQIVND come from the germline V gene (reference sequence).

The CDR3 region has the DNA TGTGCCAGCAGTTACTCTTGGACAGAGTCAAATGAAAAACTGTTTTTT. Protein sequence: CASSYSWTESNEKLFF. The chain couples TRBV6-5 to TRBJ1-4; D might be TRBD1 (6 bases). Trimming stripped 0 bases from V and 5 bases from J, with 13 bases between. Germline CDR1 MNHEY, CDR2 SVGAGI. This CDR3 is 16 amino acids long.

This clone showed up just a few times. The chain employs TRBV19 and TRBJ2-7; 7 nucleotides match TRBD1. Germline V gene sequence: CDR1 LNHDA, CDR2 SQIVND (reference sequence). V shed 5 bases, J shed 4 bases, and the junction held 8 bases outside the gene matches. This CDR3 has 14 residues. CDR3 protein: CASSHTGVVYEQYF. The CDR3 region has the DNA TGTGCCAGTAGTCACACAGGGGTTGTGTACGAGCAGTACTTC.

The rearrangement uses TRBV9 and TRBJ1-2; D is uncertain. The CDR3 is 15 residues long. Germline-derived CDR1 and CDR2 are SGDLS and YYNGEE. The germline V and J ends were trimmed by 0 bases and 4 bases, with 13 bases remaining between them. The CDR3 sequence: CASSVGGIPSYGYTF. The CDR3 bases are TGTGCCAGCAGCGTAGGAGGGATCCCCTCCTATGGCTACACCTTC.

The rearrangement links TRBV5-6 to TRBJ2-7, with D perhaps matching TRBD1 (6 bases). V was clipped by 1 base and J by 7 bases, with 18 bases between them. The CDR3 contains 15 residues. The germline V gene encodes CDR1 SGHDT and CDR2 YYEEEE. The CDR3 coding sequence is TGTGCCAGCAGCTTGTATAGGGGACACTTCTTGGAGCAGTACTTC. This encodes CASSLYRGHFLEQYF.

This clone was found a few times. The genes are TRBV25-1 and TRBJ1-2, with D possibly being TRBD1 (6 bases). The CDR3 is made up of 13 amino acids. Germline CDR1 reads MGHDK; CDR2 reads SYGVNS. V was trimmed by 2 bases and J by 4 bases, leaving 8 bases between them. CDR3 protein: CASSETGTYGYTF. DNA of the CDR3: TGTGCCAGCAGTGAAACAGGGACCTATGGCTACACCTTC.

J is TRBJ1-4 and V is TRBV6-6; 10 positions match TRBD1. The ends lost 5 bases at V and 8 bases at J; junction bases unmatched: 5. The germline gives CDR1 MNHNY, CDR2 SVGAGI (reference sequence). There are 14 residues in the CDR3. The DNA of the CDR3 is TGTGCCAGCAGTGAGGGACAGGGGCGGGAAAAACTGTTTTTT. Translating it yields CASSEGQGREKLFF.

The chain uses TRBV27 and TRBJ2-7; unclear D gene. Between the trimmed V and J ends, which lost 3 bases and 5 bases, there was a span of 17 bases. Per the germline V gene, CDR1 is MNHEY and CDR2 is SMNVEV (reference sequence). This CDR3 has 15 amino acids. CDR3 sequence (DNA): TGTGCCAGCAGTTTTAAAACAGACCCCAATCACGAGCAGTACTTC. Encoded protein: CASSFKTDPNHEQYF.

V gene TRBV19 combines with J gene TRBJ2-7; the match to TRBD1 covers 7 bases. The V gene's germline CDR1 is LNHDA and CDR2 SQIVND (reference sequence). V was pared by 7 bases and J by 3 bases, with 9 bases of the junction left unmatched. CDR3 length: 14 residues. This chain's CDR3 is CASKGARKDYEQYF. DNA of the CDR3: TGTGCCAGTAAGGGGGCCAGAAAGGACTACGAGCAGTACTTC.

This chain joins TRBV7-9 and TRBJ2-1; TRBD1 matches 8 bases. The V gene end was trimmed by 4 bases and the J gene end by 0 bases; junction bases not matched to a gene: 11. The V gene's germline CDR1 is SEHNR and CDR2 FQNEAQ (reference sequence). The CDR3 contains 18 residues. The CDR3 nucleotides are TGTGCCAGCAGCTCGGACAGGGCAACCACAATCTCCTACAATGAGCAGTTCTTC. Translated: CASSSDRATTISYNEQFF.

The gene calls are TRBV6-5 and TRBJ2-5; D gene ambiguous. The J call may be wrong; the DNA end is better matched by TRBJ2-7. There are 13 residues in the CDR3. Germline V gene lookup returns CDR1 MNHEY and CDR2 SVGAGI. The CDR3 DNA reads TGTGCCAGCAGTTATTCTACTTTGGGCGAGCAGTACTTC. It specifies CASSYSTLGEQYF.

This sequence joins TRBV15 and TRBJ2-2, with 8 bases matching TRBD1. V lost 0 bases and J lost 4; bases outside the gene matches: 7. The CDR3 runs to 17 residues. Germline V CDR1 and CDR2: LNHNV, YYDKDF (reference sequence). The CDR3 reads CATSRDRQGRSTGELFF. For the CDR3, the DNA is TGTGCCACCAGCAGAGATAGACAGGGGCGAAGCACCGGGGAGCTGTTTTTT.

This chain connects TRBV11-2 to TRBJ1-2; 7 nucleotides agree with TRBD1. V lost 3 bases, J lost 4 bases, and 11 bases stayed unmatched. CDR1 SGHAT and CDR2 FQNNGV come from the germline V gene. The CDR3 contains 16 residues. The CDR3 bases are TGTGCCAGCAGCTTGGGCCGGGACAGCGGTCTCTATGGCTACACCTTC. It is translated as CASSLGRDSGLYGYTF.